This T cell receptor (beta chain) was identified in a study of shared clonotypes between healthy human individuals. Study background: CD8 memory received one plate per donor, CD8 naive two, CD4 memory three and CD4 naive three. The study, taken as a whole, reports: Memory subsets generally showed lower estimated richness than naive subsets.

A note on this clone: What it recognizes is unknown.

On sorted subsets, replicate PCRs used roughly 190 ng DNA, or 31,000 or so T cell genomes. The data were produced by immunoSEQ multiplex PCR, yet TCRdb's version contains in-frame clones alone and is incomplete. This sample carries more than 200,000 clones, about 69% of them seen once, and the ten largest clones take approximately 10%. The TCR was taken from a man younger than 45 in good health. The sample was memory CD4+ T cells sorted from blood. Subset described: CD45RA-negative fraction.

CDR3 protein: CARGTRDTDTGELFF. The CDR3 DNA is TGTGCCAGAGGGACACGGGACACGGACACCGGGGAGCTGTTTTTT. The rearrangement joins TRBV28 to TRBJ2-2, with D maybe TRBD1 (6 bases). Trimming took off 9 bases at V and 3 bases at J, with 17 bases between the two ends. The CDR3 covers 15 residues. The germline V gene encodes CDR1 MDHEN and CDR2 SYDVKM.